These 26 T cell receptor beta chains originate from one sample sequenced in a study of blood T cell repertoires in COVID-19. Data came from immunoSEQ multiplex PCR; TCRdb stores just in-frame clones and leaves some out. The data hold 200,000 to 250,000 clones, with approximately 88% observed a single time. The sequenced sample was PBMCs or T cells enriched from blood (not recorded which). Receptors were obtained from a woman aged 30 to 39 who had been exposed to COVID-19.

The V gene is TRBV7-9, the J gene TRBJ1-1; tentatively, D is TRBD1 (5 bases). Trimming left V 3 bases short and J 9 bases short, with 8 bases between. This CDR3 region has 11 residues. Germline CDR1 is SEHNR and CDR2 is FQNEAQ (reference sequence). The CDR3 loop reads CASSFDRKAFF. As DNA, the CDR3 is TGTGCCAGCAGCTTCGACAGAAAAGCTTTCTTT.

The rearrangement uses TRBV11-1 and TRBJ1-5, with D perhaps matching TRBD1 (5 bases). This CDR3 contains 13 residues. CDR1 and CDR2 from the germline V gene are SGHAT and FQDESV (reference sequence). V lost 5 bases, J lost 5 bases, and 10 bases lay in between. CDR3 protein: CASSLGEYQPQHF. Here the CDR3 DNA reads TGTGCCAGCAGCCTAGGGGAGTATCAGCCCCAGCATTTT. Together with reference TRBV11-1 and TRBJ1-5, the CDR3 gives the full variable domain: EAEVAQSPRYKITEKSQAVAFWCDPISGHATLYWYRQILGQGPELLVQFQDESVVDDSQLPKDRFSAERLKGVDSTLKIQPAELGDSAMYLCASSLGEYQPQHFGDGTRLSIL.

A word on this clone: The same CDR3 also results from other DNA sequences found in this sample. The CDR3 nucleotides read TGTGCCAGCAGTTACCGGGGCGGGGAGCTGTTTTTT. It translates to CASSYRGGELFF. V gene TRBV6-5 combines with J gene TRBJ2-2, with D tentatively TRBD2 (5 bases). Germline-derived CDR1 and CDR2 are MNHEY and SVGAGI. Trimming cost V 2 bases and J 7 bases, with 5 bases left between them. CDR3 length: 12 amino acids.

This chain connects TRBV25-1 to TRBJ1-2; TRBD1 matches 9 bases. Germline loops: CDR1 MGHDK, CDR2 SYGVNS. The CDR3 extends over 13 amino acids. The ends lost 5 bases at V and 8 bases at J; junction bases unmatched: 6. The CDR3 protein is CASSPGTGIGYTF. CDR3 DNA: TGTGCCAGCAGTCCCGGGACAGGGATCGGCTACACCTTC.

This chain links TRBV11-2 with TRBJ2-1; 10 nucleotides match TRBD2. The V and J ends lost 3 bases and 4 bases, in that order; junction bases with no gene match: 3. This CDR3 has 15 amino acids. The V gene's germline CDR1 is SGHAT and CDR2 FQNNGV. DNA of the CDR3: TGTGCCAGCAGCTTCGGACTAGCGGTTTACAATGAGCAGTTCTTC. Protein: CASSFGLAVYNEQFF.

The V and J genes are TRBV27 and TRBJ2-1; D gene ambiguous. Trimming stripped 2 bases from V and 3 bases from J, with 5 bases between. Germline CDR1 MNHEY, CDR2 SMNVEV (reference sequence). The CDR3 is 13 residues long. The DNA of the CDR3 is TGTGCCAGCAGTTTAGTTCACTACAATGAGCAGTTCTTC. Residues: CASSLVHYNEQFF.

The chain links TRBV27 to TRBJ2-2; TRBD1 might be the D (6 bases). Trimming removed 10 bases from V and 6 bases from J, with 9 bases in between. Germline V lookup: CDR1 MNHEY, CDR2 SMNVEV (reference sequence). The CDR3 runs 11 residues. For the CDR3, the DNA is TGTGCCACTCGACAGGCCGGGGAGCTGTTTTTT. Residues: CATRQAGELFF.

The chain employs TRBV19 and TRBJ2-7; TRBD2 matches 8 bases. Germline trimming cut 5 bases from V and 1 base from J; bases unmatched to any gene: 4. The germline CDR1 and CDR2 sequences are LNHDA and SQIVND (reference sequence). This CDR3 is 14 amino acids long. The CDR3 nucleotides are TGTGCCAGTAGTGCTACTAGCGGATCCTACGAGCAGTACTTC. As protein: CASSATSGSYEQYF.

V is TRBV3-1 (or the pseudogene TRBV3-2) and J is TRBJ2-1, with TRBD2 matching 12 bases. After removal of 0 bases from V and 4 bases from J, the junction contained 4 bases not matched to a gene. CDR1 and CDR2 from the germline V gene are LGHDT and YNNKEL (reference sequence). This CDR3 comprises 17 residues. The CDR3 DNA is TGTGCCAGCAGCCAAGAGCTGACTAGCGGGAGTTACAATGAGCAGTTCTTC. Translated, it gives CASSQELTSGSYNEQFF.

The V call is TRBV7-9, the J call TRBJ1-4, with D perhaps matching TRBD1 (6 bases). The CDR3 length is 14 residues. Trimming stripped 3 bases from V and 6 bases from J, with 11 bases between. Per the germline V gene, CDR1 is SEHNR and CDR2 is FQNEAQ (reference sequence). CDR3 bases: TGTGCCAGCAGCTTGGGCCAGGGGCATGAAAAACTGTTTTTT. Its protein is CASSLGQGHEKLFF.

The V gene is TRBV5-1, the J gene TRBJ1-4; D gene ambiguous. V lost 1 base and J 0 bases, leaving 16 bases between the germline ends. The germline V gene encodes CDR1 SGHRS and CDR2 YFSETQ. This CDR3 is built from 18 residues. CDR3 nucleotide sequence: TGCGCCAGCAGCTTGTCGGCAGGCCCTTTTGCAACTAATGAAAAACTGTTTTTT. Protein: CASSLSAGPFATNEKLFF.

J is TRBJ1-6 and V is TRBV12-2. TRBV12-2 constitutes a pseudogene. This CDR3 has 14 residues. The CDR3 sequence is CASRLFLLVAPLHF. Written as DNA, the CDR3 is TGTGCAAGTCGCTTATTTCTTTTAGTCGCGCCCCTCCACTTT.

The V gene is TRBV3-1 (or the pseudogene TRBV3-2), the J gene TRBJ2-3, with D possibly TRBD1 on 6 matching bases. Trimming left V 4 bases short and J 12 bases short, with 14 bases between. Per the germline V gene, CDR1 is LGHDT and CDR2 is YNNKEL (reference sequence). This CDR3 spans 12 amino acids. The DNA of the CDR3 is TGTGCCAGCAGCCGATCAGGGGAGCCCCAGTATTTT. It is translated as CASSRSGEPQYF.

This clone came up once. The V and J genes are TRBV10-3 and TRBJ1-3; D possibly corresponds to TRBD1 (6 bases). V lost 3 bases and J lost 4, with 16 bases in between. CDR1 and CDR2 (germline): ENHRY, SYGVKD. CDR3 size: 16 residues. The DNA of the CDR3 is TGTGCCATCAGTGACCGGGACAATTACTCGGGAAACACCATATATTTT. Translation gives CAISDRDNYSGNTIYF.

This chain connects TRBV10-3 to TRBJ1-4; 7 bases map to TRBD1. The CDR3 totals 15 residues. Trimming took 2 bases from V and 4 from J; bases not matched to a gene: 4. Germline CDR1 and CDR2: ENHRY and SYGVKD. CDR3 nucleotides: TGTGCCATCAGTGAGGGGACAGCCAGTAATGAAAAACTGTTTTTT. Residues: CAISEGTASNEKLFF.

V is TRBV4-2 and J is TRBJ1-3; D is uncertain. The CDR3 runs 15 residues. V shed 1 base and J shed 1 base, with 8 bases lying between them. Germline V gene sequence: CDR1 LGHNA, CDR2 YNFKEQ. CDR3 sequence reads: CASSQVADSGNTIYF. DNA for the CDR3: TGTGCCAGCAGCCAAGTGGCGGATTCTGGAAACACCATATATTTT.

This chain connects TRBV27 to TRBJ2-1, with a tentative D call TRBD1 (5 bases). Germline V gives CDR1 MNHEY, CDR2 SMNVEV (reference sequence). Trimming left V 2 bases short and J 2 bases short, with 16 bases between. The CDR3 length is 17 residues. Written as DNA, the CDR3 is TGTGCCAGCAGTTTACTGGGTCGGGCAGGGACCTACAATGAGCAGTTCTTC. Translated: CASSLLGRAGTYNEQFF.

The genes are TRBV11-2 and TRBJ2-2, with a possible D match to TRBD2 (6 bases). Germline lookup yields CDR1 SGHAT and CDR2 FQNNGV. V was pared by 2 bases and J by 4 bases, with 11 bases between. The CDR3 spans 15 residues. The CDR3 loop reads CASSLWDSRTGELFF. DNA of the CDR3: TGTGCCAGCAGCTTATGGGACTCCCGCACCGGGGAGCTGTTTTTT.

The DNA for the CDR3 is TGTGCCAGCAGCTTGGTAGCGGGAGCCACAGATACGCAGTATTTT. Translated: CASSLVAGATDTQYF. The chain couples TRBV5-4 to TRBJ2-3, with 9 bases aligning to TRBD2. The length of the CDR3 is 15 residues. CDR1 and CDR2 (germline): SGHNT, YYREEE (reference sequence). The ends lost 0 bases at V and 2 bases at J; junction bases unmatched: 1.

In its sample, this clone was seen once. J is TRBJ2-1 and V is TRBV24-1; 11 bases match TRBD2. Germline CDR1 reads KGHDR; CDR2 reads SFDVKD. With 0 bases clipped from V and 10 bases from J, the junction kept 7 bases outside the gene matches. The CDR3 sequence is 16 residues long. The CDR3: CATSDLGLAGGREQFF. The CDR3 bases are TGTGCCACCAGTGATTTGGGTCTAGCGGGAGGAAGAGAGCAGTTCTTC.

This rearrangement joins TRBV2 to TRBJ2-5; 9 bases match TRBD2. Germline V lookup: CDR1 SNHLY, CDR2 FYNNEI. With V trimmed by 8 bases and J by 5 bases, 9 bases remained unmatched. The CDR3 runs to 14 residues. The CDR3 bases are TGTGCCAGCTTTCGCCAGCGGGAGGCCGAGACCCAGTACTTC. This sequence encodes CASFRQREAETQYF.

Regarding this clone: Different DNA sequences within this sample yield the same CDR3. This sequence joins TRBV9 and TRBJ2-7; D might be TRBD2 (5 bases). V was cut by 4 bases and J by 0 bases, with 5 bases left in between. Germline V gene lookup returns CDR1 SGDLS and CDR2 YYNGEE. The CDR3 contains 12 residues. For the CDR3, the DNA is TGTGCCAGCAGCCGGGACTCCTACGAGCAGTACTTC. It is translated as CASSRDSYEQYF.

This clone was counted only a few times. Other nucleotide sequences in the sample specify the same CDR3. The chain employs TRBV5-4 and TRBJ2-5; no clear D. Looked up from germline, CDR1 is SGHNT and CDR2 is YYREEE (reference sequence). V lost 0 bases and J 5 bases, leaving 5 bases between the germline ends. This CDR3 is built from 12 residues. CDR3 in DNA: TGTGCCAGCAGCTTGGATCGGGAGACCCAGTACTTC. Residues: CASSLDRETQYF.

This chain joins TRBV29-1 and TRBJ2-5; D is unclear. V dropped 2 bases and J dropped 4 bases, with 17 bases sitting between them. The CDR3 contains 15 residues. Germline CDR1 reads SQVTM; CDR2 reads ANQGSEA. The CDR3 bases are TGCAGCGTTGAATCTGGTACCGGGTGGCGAGAGACCCAGTACTTC. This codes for CSVESGTGWRETQYF.

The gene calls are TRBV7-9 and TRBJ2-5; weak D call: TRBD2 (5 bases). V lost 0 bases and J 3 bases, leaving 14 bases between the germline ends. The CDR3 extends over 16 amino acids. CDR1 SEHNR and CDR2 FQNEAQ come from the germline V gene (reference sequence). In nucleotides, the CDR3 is TGTGCCAGCAGCTTAGCGGGCCTAGCCGTGGAAGAGACCCAGTACTTC. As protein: CASSLAGLAVEETQYF. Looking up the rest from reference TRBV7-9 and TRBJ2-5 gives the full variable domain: DTGVSQNPRHKITKRGQNVTFRCDPISEHNRLYWYRQTLGQGPEFLTYFQNEAQLEKSRLLSDRFSAERPKGSFSTLEIQRTEQGDSAMYLCASSLAGLAVEETQYFGPGTRLLVL.

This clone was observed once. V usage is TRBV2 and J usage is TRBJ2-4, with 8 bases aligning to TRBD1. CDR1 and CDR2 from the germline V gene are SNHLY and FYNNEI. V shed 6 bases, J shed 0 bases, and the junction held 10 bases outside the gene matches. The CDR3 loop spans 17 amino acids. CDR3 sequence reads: CASRPGQEVLAKNIQYF. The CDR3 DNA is TGTGCCAGCAGGCCGGGACAGGAGGTTCTAGCCAAAAACATTCAGTACTTC.